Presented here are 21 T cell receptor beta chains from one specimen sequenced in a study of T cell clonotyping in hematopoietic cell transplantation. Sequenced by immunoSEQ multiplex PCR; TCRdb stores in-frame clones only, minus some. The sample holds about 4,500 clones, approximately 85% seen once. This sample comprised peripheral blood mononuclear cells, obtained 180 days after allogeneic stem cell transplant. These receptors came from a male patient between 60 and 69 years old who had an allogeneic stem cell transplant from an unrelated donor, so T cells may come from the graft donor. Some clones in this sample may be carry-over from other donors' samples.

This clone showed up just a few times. The CDR3 loop is CASSSQGESSPLHF. CDR3 sequence (DNA): TGTGCCAGTAGCTCGCAGGGGGAGAGTTCACCCCTCCACTTT. The chain couples TRBV19 to TRBJ1-6, with 7 bases fitting TRBD1. The V segment lost 6 bases and the J segment 9 bases; nucleotides outside the gene matches: 8. The germline gives CDR1 LNHDA, CDR2 SQIVND (reference sequence). The CDR3 has 14 residues.

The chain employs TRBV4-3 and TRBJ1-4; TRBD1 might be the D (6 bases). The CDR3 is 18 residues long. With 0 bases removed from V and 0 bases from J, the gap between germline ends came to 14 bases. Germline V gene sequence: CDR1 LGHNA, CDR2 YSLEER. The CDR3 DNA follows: TGCGCCAGCAGCCAAGATCCATGGACAGACGCAACTAATGAAAAACTGTTTTTT. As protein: CASSQDPWTDATNEKLFF.

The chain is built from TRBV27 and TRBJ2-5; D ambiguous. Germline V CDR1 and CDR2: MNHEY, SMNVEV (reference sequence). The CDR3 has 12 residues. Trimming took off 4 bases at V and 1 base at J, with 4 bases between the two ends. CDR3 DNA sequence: TGTGCCAGCAGTTCCGGCCAAGAGACCCAGTACTTC. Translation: CASSSGQETQYF.

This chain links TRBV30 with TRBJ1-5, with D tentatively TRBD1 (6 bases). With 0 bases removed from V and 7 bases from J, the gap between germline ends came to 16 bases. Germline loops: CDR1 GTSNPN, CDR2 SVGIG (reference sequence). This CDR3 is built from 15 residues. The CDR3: CAWSVWQGSGQPQHF. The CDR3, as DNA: TGTGCCTGGAGTGTATGGCAGGGGTCGGGCCAGCCCCAGCATTTT.

The CDR3 spells CASEGTRYEQYF. CDR3 DNA: TGTGCCTCCGAGGGGACTCGCTACGAGCAGTACTTC. This rearrangement joins TRBV30 to TRBJ2-7; weak D call: TRBD2 (6 bases). V lost 7 bases and J 3 bases, leaving 13 bases between the germline ends. The V gene's germline CDR1 is GTSNPN and CDR2 SVGIG (reference sequence). The CDR3 has 12 residues.

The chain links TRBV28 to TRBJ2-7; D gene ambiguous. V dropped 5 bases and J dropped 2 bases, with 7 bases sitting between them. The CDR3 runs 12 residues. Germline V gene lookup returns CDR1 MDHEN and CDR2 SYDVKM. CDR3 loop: CASSLSTYEQYF. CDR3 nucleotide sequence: TGTGCCAGCAGTCTATCTACCTACGAGCAGTACTTC.

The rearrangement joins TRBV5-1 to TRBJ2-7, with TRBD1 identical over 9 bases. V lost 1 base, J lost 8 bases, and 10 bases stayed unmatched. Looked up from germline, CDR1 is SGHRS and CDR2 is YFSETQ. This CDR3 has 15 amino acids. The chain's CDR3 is CASSLYGQGTEKQYF. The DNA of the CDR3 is TGCGCCAGCAGCTTGTACGGACAGGGGACTGAGAAGCAGTACTTC.

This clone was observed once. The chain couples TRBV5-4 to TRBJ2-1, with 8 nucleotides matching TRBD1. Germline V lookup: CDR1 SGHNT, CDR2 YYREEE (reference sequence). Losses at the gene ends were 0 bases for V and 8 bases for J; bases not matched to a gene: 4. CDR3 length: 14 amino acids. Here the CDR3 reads CASSLGDRGYEQFF. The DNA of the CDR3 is TGTGCCAGCAGCTTGGGAGACAGGGGATATGAGCAGTTCTTC.

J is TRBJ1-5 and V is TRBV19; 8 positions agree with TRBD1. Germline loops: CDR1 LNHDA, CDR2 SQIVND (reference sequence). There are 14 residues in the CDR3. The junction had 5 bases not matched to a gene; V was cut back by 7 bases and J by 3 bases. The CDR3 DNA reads TGTGCCAGTACCAAGACAGGGGCCAATCAGCCCCAGCATTTT. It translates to CASTKTGANQPQHF.

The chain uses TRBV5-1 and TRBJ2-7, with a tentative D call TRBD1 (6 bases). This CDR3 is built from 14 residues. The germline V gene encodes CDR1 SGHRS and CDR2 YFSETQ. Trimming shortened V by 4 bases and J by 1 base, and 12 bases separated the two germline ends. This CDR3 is CASSQGRESYEQYF. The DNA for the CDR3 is TGCGCCAGCAGCCAGGGGCGTGAATCCTACGAGCAGTACTTC.

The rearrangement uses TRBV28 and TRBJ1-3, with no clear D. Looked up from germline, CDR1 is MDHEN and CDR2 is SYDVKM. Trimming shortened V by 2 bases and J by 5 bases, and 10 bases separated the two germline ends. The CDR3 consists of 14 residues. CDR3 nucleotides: TGTGCCAGCAGTTTAAAGGACGGAAGAAACACCATATATTTT. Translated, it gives CASSLKDGRNTIYF.

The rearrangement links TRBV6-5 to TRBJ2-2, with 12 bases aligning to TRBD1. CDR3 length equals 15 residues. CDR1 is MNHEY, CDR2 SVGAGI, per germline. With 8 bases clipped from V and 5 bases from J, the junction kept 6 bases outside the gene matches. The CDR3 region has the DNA TGTGCCAGCCGATGGGACAGGGGGCGAACCGGGGAGCTGTTTTTT. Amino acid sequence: CASRWDRGRTGELFF.

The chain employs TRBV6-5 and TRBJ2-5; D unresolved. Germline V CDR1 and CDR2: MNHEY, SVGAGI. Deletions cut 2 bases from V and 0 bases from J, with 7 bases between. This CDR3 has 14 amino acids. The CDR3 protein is CASSYGTYQETQYF. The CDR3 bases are TGTGCCAGCAGTTACGGTACCTACCAAGAGACCCAGTACTTC.

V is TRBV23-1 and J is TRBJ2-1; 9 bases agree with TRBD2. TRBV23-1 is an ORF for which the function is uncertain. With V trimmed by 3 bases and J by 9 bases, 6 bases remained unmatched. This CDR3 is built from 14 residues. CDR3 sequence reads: CASSQGGGAFEQFF. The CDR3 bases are TGCGCCAGCAGTCAGGGCGGGGGGGCGTTTGAGCAGTTCTTC.

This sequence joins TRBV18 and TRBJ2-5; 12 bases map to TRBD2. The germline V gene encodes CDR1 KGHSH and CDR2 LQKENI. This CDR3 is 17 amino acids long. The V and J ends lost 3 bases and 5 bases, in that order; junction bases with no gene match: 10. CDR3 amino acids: CASSPTSGSTTWETQYF. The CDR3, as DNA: TGTGCCAGCTCACCGACTAGCGGGAGTACCACATGGGAGACCCAGTACTTC.

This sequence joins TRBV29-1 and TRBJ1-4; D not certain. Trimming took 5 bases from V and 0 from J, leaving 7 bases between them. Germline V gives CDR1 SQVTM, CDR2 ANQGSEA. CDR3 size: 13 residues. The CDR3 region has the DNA TGCAGCGTTACCCCTGCAACTAATGAAAAACTGTTTTTT. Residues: CSVTPATNEKLFF. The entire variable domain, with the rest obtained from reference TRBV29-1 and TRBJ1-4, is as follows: SAVISQKPSRDICQRGTSLTIQCQVDSQVTMMFWYRQQPGQSLTLIATANQGSEATYESGFVIDKFPISRPNLTFSTLTVSNMSPEDSSIYLCSVTPATNEKLFFGSGTQLSVL.

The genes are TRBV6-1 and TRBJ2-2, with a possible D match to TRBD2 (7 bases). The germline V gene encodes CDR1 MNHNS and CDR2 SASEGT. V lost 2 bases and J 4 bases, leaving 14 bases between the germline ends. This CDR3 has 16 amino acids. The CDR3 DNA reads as TGTGCCAGCAGTGAACCGGGGGGCTTCGTCACCGGGGAGCTGTTTTTT. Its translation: CASSEPGGFVTGELFF.

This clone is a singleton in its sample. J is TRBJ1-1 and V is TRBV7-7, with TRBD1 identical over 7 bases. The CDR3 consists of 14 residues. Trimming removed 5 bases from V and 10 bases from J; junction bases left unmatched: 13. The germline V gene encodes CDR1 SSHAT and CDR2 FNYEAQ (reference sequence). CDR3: CASSPDRDGTVAFF. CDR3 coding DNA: TGTGCCAGCAGCCCCGACAGGGATGGCACCGTAGCTTTCTTT. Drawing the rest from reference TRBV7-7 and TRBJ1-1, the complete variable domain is GAGVSQSPRYKVTKRGQDVTLRCDPISSHATLYWYQQALGQGPEFLTYFNYEAQPDKSGLPSDRFSAERPEGSISTLTIQRTEQRDSAMYRCASSPDRDGTVAFFGQGTRLTVV.

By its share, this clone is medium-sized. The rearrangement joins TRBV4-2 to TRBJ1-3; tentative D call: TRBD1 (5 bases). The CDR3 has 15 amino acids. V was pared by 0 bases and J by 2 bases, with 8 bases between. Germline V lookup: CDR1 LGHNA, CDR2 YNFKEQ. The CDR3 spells CASSQDRQPGNTIYF. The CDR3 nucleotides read TGTGCCAGCAGCCAAGATCGACAGCCTGGAAACACCATATATTTT.

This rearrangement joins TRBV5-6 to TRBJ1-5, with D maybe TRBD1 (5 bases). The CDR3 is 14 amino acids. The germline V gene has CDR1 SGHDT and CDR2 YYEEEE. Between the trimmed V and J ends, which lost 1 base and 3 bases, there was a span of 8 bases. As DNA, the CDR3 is TGTGCCAGCAGCTTGACAGGAGTCAATCAGCCCCAGCATTTT. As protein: CASSLTGVNQPQHF.

The CDR3, as DNA: TGTGCCAGCAGCCGGGGATTCTACGAGCAGTACTTC. It encodes CASSRGFYEQYF. The genes are TRBV5-8 and TRBJ2-7; D is possibly TRBD2 (5 bases). The CDR3 sequence is 12 residues long. Trimming stripped 4 bases from V and 3 bases from J, with 8 bases between. Germline V lookup: CDR1 SGHTS, CDR2 YDEGEE.